The rows below give T cell receptor beta chains drawn from one sample of a study of blood T cell repertoires in COVID-19. The repertoire was sequenced with immunoSEQ multiplex PCR; TCRdb's copy has only in-frame clones and lacks some. The repertoire holds about 200,000 clones, with 70% to 90% as singletons. Material: peripheral blood. Receptors originate from a woman aged 80 or older with acute or convalescent COVID-19. Both conserved end residues are part of each CDR3. A D gene is named only where the DNA matches it firmly. Rows may omit the clone size; those that give it use once, few, many or a size class.

abundance: NA; v_gene: TRBV28; j_gene: TRBJ2-1; d_gene: TRBD2; CDR3nt: TGTGCCACCCTCCGAAGCGGGAGCGCAATCTATGAGCAGTTCTTC; CDR3aa: CATLRSGSAIYEQFF
abundance: NA; v_gene: TRBV5-1; j_gene: TRBJ2-2; d_gene: NA; CDR3nt: TGCGCCAGCACCGGGAATACAGTCACCGGGGAGCTGTTTTTT; CDR3aa: CASTGNTVTGELFF
abundance: NA; v_gene: TRBV19; j_gene: TRBJ2-7; d_gene: TRBD2; CDR3nt: TGTGCCAGTACTCCCCCAGGAGCGGGAGCGAACGAGCAGTACTTC; CDR3aa: CASTPPGAGANEQYF
abundance: few; v_gene: TRBV2; j_gene: TRBJ2-3; d_gene: NA; CDR3nt: TGTGCCAGCGGCGGTCGACTACCAAACACAGATACGCAGTATTTT; CDR3aa: CASGGRLPNTDTQYF
abundance: once; v_gene: TRBV7-2; j_gene: TRBJ2-7; d_gene: TRBD1; CDR3nt: TGTGCCAGCAGCTCCGGACAGGGGGATTCCTACGAGCAGTACTTC; CDR3aa: CASSSGQGDSYEQYF
abundance: once; v_gene: TRBV27; j_gene: TRBJ2-1; d_gene: TRBD2; CDR3nt: TGTGCCAGCAGTTCACTAGCGGGAGACCGCAATGAGCAGTTCTTC; CDR3aa: CASSSLAGDRNEQFF
abundance: NA; v_gene: TRBV4-3; j_gene: TRBJ1-5; d_gene: NA; CDR3nt: TGCGCCAGCAGCCAAACTAAGACACAGGGTAGCAATCAGCCCCAGCATTTT; CDR3aa: CASSQTKTQGSNQPQHF
abundance: NA; v_gene: TRBV3-1/TRBV3-2; j_gene: TRBJ2-6; d_gene: TRBD2; CDR3nt: TGTGCCAGCAGCCAAAACTTACTAGCGGGAGATTTTGGGGCCAACGTCCTGACTTTC; CDR3aa: CASSQNLLAGDFGANVLTF
abundance: few; v_gene: TRBV9; j_gene: TRBJ2-2; d_gene: NA; CDR3nt: TGTGCCAGCAGCGTCGGGGTTTGGGACACCGGGGAGCTGTTTTTT; CDR3aa: CASSVGVWDTGELFF
abundance: NA; v_gene: TRBV7-9; j_gene: TRBJ2-5; d_gene: NA; CDR3nt: TGTGCCAGCAGCTTAGCCTCTCTTCAAGAGACCCAGTACTTC; CDR3aa: CASSLASLQETQYF
abundance: once; v_gene: TRBV7-2; j_gene: TRBJ2-3; d_gene: TRBD1; CDR3nt: TGTGCCAGCAGCTTGGGGAACAGGGGCTCCGGCACAGATACGCAGTATTTT; CDR3aa: CASSLGNRGSGTDTQYF
abundance: NA; v_gene: TRBV2; j_gene: TRBJ1-4; d_gene: NA; CDR3nt: TGTGCCAGCAGTGAAAAAACGGGGAATGATGGAAAACTGTTTTTT; CDR3aa: CASSEKTGNDGKLFF
abundance: NA; v_gene: TRBV6-2/TRBV6-3; j_gene: TRBJ1-1; d_gene: NA; CDR3nt: TGTGCCAGCAGTTACGACAGAAATATCATGAACACTGAAGCTTTCTTT; CDR3aa: CASSYDRNIMNTEAFF
abundance: few; v_gene: TRBV10-2; j_gene: TRBJ1-5; d_gene: NA; CDR3nt: TGCGCCAGCCGGGATATTAATCAGCCCCAGCATTTT; CDR3aa: CASRDINQPQHF
abundance: NA; v_gene: TRBV27; j_gene: TRBJ2-5; d_gene: TRBD1; CDR3nt: TGTGCCAGCAGTTCCCGCCCAGGGGGAGAGACCCAGTACTTC; CDR3aa: CASSSRPGGETQYF
abundance: NA; v_gene: TRBV19; j_gene: TRBJ2-7; d_gene: TRBD2; CDR3nt: TGTGCCAGTAGTATTCTCCCAGTAAACGTGGGACTAGCGGGAGGCCACGAGCAGTACTTC; CDR3aa: CASSILPVNVGLAGGHEQYF
abundance: NA; v_gene: TRBV7-9; j_gene: TRBJ1-1; d_gene: NA; CDR3nt: TGTGCCAGCAGCCCGTGGGACTCCCGGAACACTGAAGCTTTCTTT; CDR3aa: CASSPWDSRNTEAFF
abundance: NA; v_gene: TRBV9; j_gene: TRBJ1-6; d_gene: TRBD1; CDR3nt: TGTGCCAGCAGCACCGCAGCATATGGGACAGGGATTAATTATTCACCCCTCCACTTT; CDR3aa: CASSTAAYGTGINYSPLHF
abundance: NA; v_gene: TRBV10-3; j_gene: TRBJ1-3; d_gene: TRBD1; CDR3nt: TGTGCCATCAGTGAGTCGCAGACAGGGACTGGAAACACCATATATTTT; CDR3aa: CAISESQTGTGNTIYF
abundance: NA; v_gene: TRBV7-9; j_gene: TRBJ2-6; d_gene: NA; CDR3nt: TGTGCCAGCAGCTTAGCCGGCTCTGGGGCCAACGTCCTGACTTTC; CDR3aa: CASSLAGSGANVLTF
abundance: NA; v_gene: TRBV7-8; j_gene: TRBJ2-1; d_gene: TRBD2; CDR3nt: TGTGCCAGCAGCTTAGAGACTAGCGGGGCTTACAATGAGCAGTTCTTC; CDR3aa: CASSLETSGAYNEQFF
abundance: NA; v_gene: TRBV3-1/TRBV3-2; j_gene: TRBJ1-1; d_gene: NA; CDR3nt: TGTGCCAGCAGCCAAGTCCCACAGGGAGCGCACACTGAAGCTTTCTTT; CDR3aa: CASSQVPQGAHTEAFF
abundance: NA; v_gene: TRBV9; j_gene: TRBJ2-3; d_gene: NA; CDR3nt: TGTGCCAGCAGCGTCAACCCCCGGGGAGATACGCAGTATTTT; CDR3aa: CASSVNPRGDTQYF
abundance: NA; v_gene: TRBV9; j_gene: TRBJ2-5; d_gene: TRBD1; CDR3nt: TGTGCCAGCAGCGTCCTGGGACAGGGAATGGAGACCCAGTACTTC; CDR3aa: CASSVLGQGMETQYF
abundance: NA; v_gene: TRBV5-6; j_gene: TRBJ1-5; d_gene: NA; CDR3nt: TGTGCCAGCAGCTTGGCGGACGGGGAAGGCAATCAGCCCCAGCATTTT; CDR3aa: CASSLADGEGNQPQHF
abundance: few; v_gene: TRBV5-1; j_gene: TRBJ2-6; d_gene: TRBD1; CDR3nt: TGCGCCAGCAGCCGGACAGGGGTAACCTCTGGGGCCAACGTCCTGACTTTC; CDR3aa: CASSRTGVTSGANVLTF
abundance: NA; v_gene: TRBV18; j_gene: TRBJ1-2; d_gene: TRBD1; CDR3nt: TGTGCCAGCTCACCACAACAGGGGGCCTATGGCTACACCTTC; CDR3aa: CASSPQQGAYGYTF
abundance: NA; v_gene: TRBV6-2/TRBV6-3; j_gene: TRBJ2-7; d_gene: NA; CDR3nt: TGTGCCAGCACTTACGACCCTACAGGCCCCAACGAGCAGTACTTC; CDR3aa: CASTYDPTGPNEQYF
abundance: NA; v_gene: TRBV28; j_gene: TRBJ1-1; d_gene: TRBD1; CDR3nt: TGTGCCAGTAATTTACCGGGACAGGGTTTGTCTTTCTTT; CDR3aa: CASNLPGQGLSFF
abundance: few; v_gene: TRBV15; j_gene: TRBJ2-7; d_gene: TRBD1; CDR3nt: TGTGCCACCAGACCGCGACAGGGAAACTACGAGCAGTACTTC; CDR3aa: CATRPRQGNYEQYF
abundance: NA; v_gene: TRBV3-1/TRBV3-2; j_gene: TRBJ2-2; d_gene: TRBD2; CDR3nt: TGTGCCACTCATACTAGCGGGAGCGGCGGGGAGCTGTTTTTT; CDR3aa: CATHTSGSGGELFF
abundance: NA; v_gene: TRBV15; j_gene: TRBJ2-7; d_gene: NA; CDR3nt: TGTGCCACCAGCGAGGGCTACTACGAGCAGTACTTC; CDR3aa: CATSEGYYEQYF
abundance: once; v_gene: TRBV6-5; j_gene: TRBJ1-1; d_gene: NA; CDR3nt: TGTGCCAGCAGAAAAAGCACAGGGAACACTGAAGCTTTCTTT; CDR3aa: CASRKSTGNTEAFF
abundance: NA; v_gene: TRBV18; j_gene: TRBJ2-7; d_gene: TRBD1; CDR3nt: TGTGCCAGCTCACCTGGACAGGGGCCCTACGAGCAGTACTTC; CDR3aa: CASSPGQGPYEQYF
abundance: NA; v_gene: TRBV7-9; j_gene: TRBJ2-2; d_gene: NA; CDR3nt: TGTGCCAGCAGCTTAAGAGGGGGCACCGGGGAGCTGTTTTTT; CDR3aa: CASSLRGGTGELFF
abundance: once; v_gene: TRBV29-1; j_gene: TRBJ2-3; d_gene: TRBD1; CDR3nt: TGCAGCGTGACAGGGGAGTCAGGAACAGATACGCAGTATTTT; CDR3aa: CSVTGESGTDTQYF